The sequence of this T cell receptor (beta chain) was determined in a study of blood T cell repertoires in COVID-19. Self-reported history from a screening survey and questionnaire set each donor's cohort. The CDR3 consists of 15 residues. Germline lookup yields CDR1 SGDLS and CDR2 YYNGEE. The V end was cut by 1 base, the J end by 7 bases, with 15 bases between. Here immunoSEQ multiplex PCR was the method, and the copy in TCRdb shows in-frame clones only, minus some. Here the sample spans 300,000 or so clones, about 86% being singletons. This rearrangement joins TRBV9 to TRBJ2-1; possibly TRBD1 for D (6 bases). Sequencing was done on a sample of PBMCs or T cells enriched from blood (not recorded which). The TCR was taken from a middle-aged woman with acute COVID-19. CDR3 amino acids: CASSVTGHGVNEQFF. In nucleotides, the CDR3 is TGTGCCAGCAGCGTAACGGGACATGGAGTGAATGAGCAGTTCTTC.